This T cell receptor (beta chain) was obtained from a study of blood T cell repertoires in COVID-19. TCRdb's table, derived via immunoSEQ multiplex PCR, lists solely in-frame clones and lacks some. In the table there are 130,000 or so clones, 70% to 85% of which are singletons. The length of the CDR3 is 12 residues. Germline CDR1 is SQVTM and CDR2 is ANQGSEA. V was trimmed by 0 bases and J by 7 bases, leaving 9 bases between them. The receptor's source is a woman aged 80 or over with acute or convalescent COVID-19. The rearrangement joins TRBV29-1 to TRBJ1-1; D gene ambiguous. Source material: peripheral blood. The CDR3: CSVEDQRDEAFF. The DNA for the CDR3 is TGCAGCGTTGAAGATCAGAGGGATGAAGCTTTCTTT.